The clone carrying this T cell receptor beta chain was observed many times. Its antigen is as yet unknown. Preparation of the TCRbeta library involved a method that used unique molecular identifiers. Each CDR3 protein gets one entry after TCRdb re-called the PCR reads with MiXCR. The table shows 250,000 to 300,000 distinct CDR3 sequences, with roughly 7.8% occurring only once. The record originates from a study of T-cell reconstitution after alpha-beta-depleted transplantation in children. General observations from the study: T-cell counts and diversity at one year following transplant were attributed mainly to newly produced T cells. As was reported, about two months after transplant, alpha-beta T cells came from several hundred expanded graft clones. Some patients' high day-60 TCRbeta diversity was traced to surviving recipient T cells and thymic progenitors.

The V gene lost 5 bases and the J gene lost 0 bases, with 13 bases spanning the gap. CDR3 length equals 15 residues. Germline V gene lookup returns CDR1 MNHEY and CDR2 SMNVEV (reference sequence). Sequenced material: peripheral blood, taken 360 days after TCRalphabeta/CD19-depleted stem cell transplant. The genes are TRBV27 and TRBJ1-1; weak D call: TRBD1 (6 bases). This sequence originates from a female patient between 2 and 15 years old who had a stem cell transplant for Fanconi anemia, so the T cells may come from the graft donor. CDR3 sequence reads: CASSAITGLNTEAFF. The CDR3 nucleotides are TGTGCCAGCAGTGCCATCACAGGGTTGAACACTGAAGCTTTCTTT.